This T cell receptor beta chain appears in the sequencing data of a study of T cells expressing NK-cell markers. In the study overall: Sorted CD3+CD56-NKG2C+, CD3+CD56+NKG2C- and CD3+CD56+NKG2C+ T cells were the source of the TCR beta repertoires. The study sequenced eight donors, seven HCMV-seropositive and one seronegative.

Germline loops: CDR1 LGHDT, CDR2 YNNKEL (reference sequence). The CDR3 has 14 amino acids. The study, taken as a whole, reports: Once again these clonotypes came out on top in the CD3+CD56-NKG2C+ fraction of a few donors.

The cDNA for TCR beta came from 5'RACE template switching with UMIs. TCRdb processed the 5' RACE reads again and assigns one entry to each CDR3 protein, with no DNA. This repertoire includes approximately 440,000 distinct CDR3 sequences. Remarks on this clonotype: Its antigen is not identified.

Sequencing was done on a sample of blood T cells: a sorted CD56 or NKG2C T cell subset, CD4+ or CD8+ T cells, or bulk PBMC T cells (not recorded which). The V gene is TRBV3-1, the J gene TRBJ2-3. The TCR originated in a woman aged 50 to 60 in good health. Here the CDR3 reads CASSQDSWRDTQYF.